The rows below give T cell receptor beta chains drawn from one sample of a study of CD8 T cells in Susac syndrome. TCRdb redid the calling of the immunoSEQ multiplex PCR reads with MiXCR, one entry per CDR3 protein. The data show about 300,000 distinct CDR3 sequences, with approximately 90% seen just once and less than 0.2% held by the top ten. The sample taken for sequencing was CD8+ T cells from PBMCs. The receptors originated from a human donor with multiple sclerosis. Each CDR3 is given with its conserved first and last residue. The order of the fields is J gene, V gene, CDR3 protein.

J: TRBJ2-5; V: TRBV7-9; CDR3: CASSTDGGQETQYF
J: TRBJ2-7; V: TRBV19; CDR3: CASSAGASATYEQYF
J: TRBJ1-3; V: TRBV4-1; CDR3: CASSQDGPVENTIYF
J: TRBJ2-7; V: TRBV5-1; CDR3: CASRRGRAYEQYF
J: TRBJ2-6; V: TRBV4-3; CDR3: CASSPRLGANVLTF
J: TRBJ2-7; V: TRBV27; CDR3: CASSPLRTSGRDEQYF
J: TRBJ2-7; V: TRBV20-1; CDR3: CSARESGLRYEQYF
J: TRBJ2-2; V: TRBV20-1; CDR3: CSAEGVETQKGGELFF
J: TRBJ1-1; V: TRBV7-9; CDR3: CASSSRPGNPTEAFF
J: TRBJ2-1; V: TRBV27; CDR3: CASSWSGAVNEQFF
J: TRBJ2-5; V: TRBV7-9; CDR3: CASSSGTSASQETQYF